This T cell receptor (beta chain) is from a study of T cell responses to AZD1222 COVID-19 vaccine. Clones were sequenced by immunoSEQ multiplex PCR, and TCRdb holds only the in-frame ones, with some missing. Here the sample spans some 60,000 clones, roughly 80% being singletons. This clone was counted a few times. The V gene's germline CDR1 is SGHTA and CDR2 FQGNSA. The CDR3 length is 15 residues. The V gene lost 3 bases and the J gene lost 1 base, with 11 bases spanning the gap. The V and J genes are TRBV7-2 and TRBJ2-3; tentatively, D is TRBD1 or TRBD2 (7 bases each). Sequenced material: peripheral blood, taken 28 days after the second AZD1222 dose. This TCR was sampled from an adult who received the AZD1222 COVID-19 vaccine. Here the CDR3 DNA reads TGTGCCAGCAGCTTTCAGGGGGGGGGCACAGATACGCAGTATTTT. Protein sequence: CASSFQGGGTDTQYF.